One sample yielded the 11 T cell receptor beta chains listed below, sequenced in a study of glioma-infiltrating T cells. Using RNA template, CDR3s of TCR alpha and beta were amplified with iRepertoire arm-PCR. TCRdb reprocessed the multiplex PCR reads via MiXCR and lists one record per CDR3 protein. The repertoire has under 200,000 distinct CDR3 sequences, around 40% of them found once; the top ten carry roughly 5.4%. Material for sequencing was glioma tissue, nonneoplastic brain tissue, or PBMCs (not recorded which). All receptors come from a human donor with low-grade glioma or glioblastoma, undergoing nonglioma brain surgery, or in good health (not recorded which).

The sample holds many counts of this clonotype. CDR3 region: CASSPLGSDTQYF. The CDR3 nucleotides are TGTGCCAGCAGCCCCCTCGGGTCCGATACGCAGTATTTT. The J gene is TRBJ2-3, the V gene TRBV7-9; D is undetermined. V was shortened by 5 bases and J by 6 bases, with 12 bases between the two germline ends. Germline loops: CDR1 SEHNR, CDR2 FQNEAQ (reference sequence). The CDR3 extends over 13 amino acids.

This clonotype was counted ten times or more. The rearrangement links TRBV4-1 to TRBJ1-1; TRBD1 aligns across 8 bases. The V gene's germline CDR1 is MGHRA and CDR2 YSYEKL. Germline trimming cut 4 bases from V and 6 bases from J; bases unmatched to any gene: 10. The CDR3 runs to 15 residues. The CDR3 nucleotides read TGCGCCAGCAGCCTTCGGACAGGGTTGGACCCTGAAGCTTTCTTT. This gives the protein CASSLRTGLDPEAFF.

Note on this clonotype: A much larger clone lies one base from this, so it may be a read error. This chain connects TRBV28 to TRBJ2-1, with D perhaps TRBD1 (6 bases). The end of the DNA aligns better with TRBJ2-7, so the J call may be wrong. Germline V gene sequence: CDR1 MDHEN, CDR2 SYDVKM. This CDR3 region has 14 residues. CDR3 amino acids: CARRTPGQFYEQYF. Here the CDR3 DNA reads TGTGCCAGAAGAACACCGGGACAATTTTACGAGCAGTACTTC.

Notes on this clonotype: One base away lies a much larger clone, so this may be a sequencing read error. The chain combines TRBV20-1 with TRBJ2-3, with 9 positions matching TRBD1. The V gene's germline CDR1 is DFQATT and CDR2 SNEGSKA (reference sequence). With V trimmed by 5 bases and J by 2 bases, 17 bases remained unmatched. The CDR3 is made up of 18 amino acids. The CDR3, as DNA: TGCAGTGCTCCGCGGACAGGGGTCAGGGGATACTTCACAGATACGCAGTATTTT. It encodes CSAPRTGVRGYFTDTQYF.

This clonotype was found a few times. The junction and the germline gene differ at one end; a read error may be behind it. The gene calls are TRBV10-3 and TRBJ2-3; D is perhaps TRBD2 (6 bases). Germline-derived CDR1 and CDR2 are ENHRY and SYGVKD. This CDR3 spans 14 amino acids. CDR3 DNA: TGTGCCATCAGTGGGGATACTAGCATAGATACGCAGTATTTT. This encodes CAISGDTSIDTQYF.

This chain connects TRBV29-1 to TRBJ1-1; D is unclear. Germline V gives CDR1 SQVTM, CDR2 ANQGSEA. The germline V and J ends were trimmed by 2 bases and 2 bases, with 15 bases remaining between them. The CDR3 consists of 15 residues. The CDR3 sequence is CSVEKEWKLNTEAFF. The CDR3 nucleotides read TGCAGCGTTGAAAAAGAATGGAAACTAAACACTGAAGCTTTCTTT.

On this clonotype: This may be a read error: a much more frequent sequence differs by one nucleotide. The rearrangement links TRBV7-2 to TRBJ1-5, with D unclear. Between the trimmed V and J ends, which lost 0 bases and 3 bases, there was a span of 9 bases. Per the germline V gene, CDR1 is SGHTA and CDR2 is FQGNSA. The CDR3 sequence is 15 residues long. The CDR3 DNA reads as TGTGCCAGCAGCTTAGCTAGCCAGTACAATCAGCCCCAGCATTTT. Amino acids: CASSLASQYNQPQHF.

As concerns this clonotype: Germline and junction disagree at one end, which may indicate a read error. The chain employs TRBV3-1 and TRBJ2-5; D not certain. The CDR3 loop spans 15 amino acids. Looked up from germline, CDR1 is LGHDT and CDR2 is YNNKEL (reference sequence). For the CDR3, the DNA is TGTGCCAGCAGACAAGATCCATTGTCAGAAGAGACCCAGTACTTC. As protein: CASRQDPLSEETQYF.

This clonotype was seen only a few times. The chain employs TRBV7-9 and TRBJ2-2, with a weak D call TRBD1 (5 bases). V was cut by 6 bases and J by 3 bases, with 14 bases left in between. This CDR3 is 15 amino acids long. CDR1 SEHNR and CDR2 FQNEAQ come from the germline V gene (reference sequence). The CDR3 sequence is CASSRRVQHTGELFF. CDR3 nucleotides: TGTGCCAGCAGTCGCAGGGTCCAGCACACCGGGGAGCTGTTTTTT.

A note on this clonotype: This may be a read error: a much more frequent sequence differs by one nucleotide. This chain links TRBV7-9 with TRBJ2-4; D unresolved. The CDR3 runs to 11 residues. Trimming stripped 1 base from V and 9 bases from J, with 4 bases between. Germline lookup yields CDR1 SEHNR and CDR2 FQNEAQ (reference sequence). CDR3 loop: CASSLVSIQYF. CDR3 DNA sequence: TGTGCCAGCAGCTTAGTGAGCATTCAGTACTTC.

The table lists this clonotype with many counts. V gene TRBV20-1 combines with J gene TRBJ2-3; D is undetermined. This CDR3 is 13 amino acids long. Germline CDR1 is DFQATT and CDR2 is SNEGSKA (reference sequence). V lost 1 base, J lost 5 bases, and 10 bases lay in between. The CDR3 DNA reads as TGCAGTGCTAGAGTCTTAAGTGGAGATACGCAGTATTTT. This codes for CSARVLSGDTQYF.